The T cell receptor (beta chain) described here comes from a study of T cell repertoires in cytomegalovirus infection. Study-level information: In public TCR beta signatures, there were indications of both CMV infection and matching HLA type.

TCRdb called the reads again in MiXCR, with one record for every CDR3 protein. The sample lists around 120,000 distinct CDR3 sequences; 20% to 30% were seen once. Findings of the study overall: Of the TCR beta families, the public ones yielded a cumulative frequency that identified carriers of CMV plus the relevant HLA. Clonotypes of TCR beta that were HLA-C-restricted and CMV-specific dominated the ex vivo response.

This clonotype has just a few counts. Antigen: not known. Trimming removed 2 bases at V and 5 bases at J, with 10 bases between. Germline-derived CDR1 and CDR2 are GTSNPN and SVGIG (reference sequence). The CDR3 has 13 residues. The TCR sequence derives from a human donor in good health (CMV status not recorded). Some clones in this sample may be carry-over from other donors' samples. The V and J genes are TRBV30 and TRBJ2-1; D unclear. Sequenced sample: PBMCs, sequenced either directly or after in vitro stimulation (not recorded which). The CDR3 is CAWSRRRDNEQFF. The CDR3 DNA reads TGTGCCTGGAGTCGTCGGCGAGACAATGAGCAGTTCTTC.